The 16 T cell receptor beta chains presented below share a single source sample, sequenced in a study of T cells in Graves' hyperthyroidism and ophthalmopathy. From RNA transcripts, TCR beta CDR3 regions were amplified. The primer set for the first-round RT-PCR of the TCR CDR3 was HTBI. Via MiXCR, TCRdb re-called the multiplex PCR reads, giving one row per CDR3 protein. The sample lists about 700,000 distinct CDR3 sequences; 45% were seen once. Sequencing was carried out using peripheral blood or thyroid tissue (not recorded which). All receptors come from an adult man with Graves' disease, either hyperthyroidism or ophthalmopathy (not recorded which).

Only a few counts were recorded for this clonotype. The gene calls are TRBV7-3 and TRBJ2-2, with 7 positions matching TRBD1. The CDR3 has 19 residues. The ends lost 0 bases at V and 0 bases at J; junction bases unmatched: 10. Per the germline V gene, CDR1 is SGHTA and CDR2 is FQGTGA. For the CDR3, the DNA is TGTGCCAGCAGCTTAACGGGCCACAGGGGATTCCCGAACACCGGGGAGCTGTTTTTT. Translation gives CASSLTGHRGFPNTGELFF.

This clonotype was seen ten or more times. The CDR3 nucleotides read TGTGCCACCAGCAGAGCCCCCGGGGCAACTAATGAAAAACTGTTTTTT. It codes for CATSRAPGATNEKLFF. The chain uses TRBV15 and TRBJ1-4, with D unresolved. In germline, CDR1 is LNHNV, CDR2 YYDKDF (reference sequence). V lost 1 base and J 0 bases, leaving 9 bases between the germline ends. There are 16 residues in the CDR3.

This clonotype was detected many times. The gene calls are TRBV2 and TRBJ1-4, with a tentative D call TRBD1 (6 bases). Germline CDR1 reads SNHLY; CDR2 reads FYNNEI. V was clipped by 2 bases and J by 8 bases, with 15 bases between them. The CDR3 consists of 15 residues. The CDR3 spells CASSELQGVGEKLFF. The CDR3 nucleotides read TGTGCCAGCAGTGAACTACAGGGCGTGGGGGAAAAACTGTTTTTT.

The chain employs TRBV9 and TRBJ1-3; D ambiguous. In germline, CDR1 is SGDLS, CDR2 YYNGEE. This CDR3 comprises 15 residues. V dropped 0 bases and J dropped 4 bases, with 11 bases sitting between them. CDR3 residues: CASSVELEWGNTIYF. Here the CDR3 DNA reads TGTGCCAGCAGCGTAGAGTTGGAATGGGGAAACACCATATATTTT.

This rearrangement joins TRBV5-1 to TRBJ2-7; TRBD1 aligns across 12 bases. Germline V gene lookup returns CDR1 SGHRS and CDR2 YFSETQ. V shed 4 bases, J shed 7 bases, and the junction held 9 bases outside the gene matches. The CDR3 is made up of 15 amino acids. DNA for the CDR3: TGCGCCAGCAGCGCCGGGACAGGGGGCGCGAGGGAGCAGTACTTC. It is translated as CASSAGTGGAREQYF.

As to this clonotype: A much more abundant neighbour one base away suggests this may be a read error. This rearrangement joins TRBV29-1 to TRBJ1-1; D is uncertain. V gave up 8 bases and J gave up 1 base, with 11 bases separating them. In germline, CDR1 is SQVTM, CDR2 ANQGSEA. This CDR3 has 12 amino acids. CDR3 DNA: TGCAGCTCCGAGACGGCGAACACTGAAGCTTTCTTT. This sequence encodes CSSETANTEAFF.

This clonotype was seen only a few times. The CDR3 sequence is CASSFQGAAGELFF. The CDR3 coding sequence is TGTGCCAGCAGCTTCCAGGGGGCTGCCGGGGAGCTGTTTTTT. The chain recombines TRBV7-9 with TRBJ2-2, with TRBD1 matching over 8 bases. The CDR3 spans 14 residues. CDR1 is SEHNR, CDR2 FQNEAQ, per germline (reference sequence). With V trimmed by 3 bases and J by 6 bases, 3 bases remained unmatched.

This clonotype was found a few times. The chain couples TRBV20-1 to TRBJ2-7; D not resolved. This CDR3 spans 11 amino acids. The V end was cut by 7 bases, the J end by 5 bases, with 12 bases between. CDR1 is DFQATT and CDR2 is SNEGSKA in the germline V gene (reference sequence). The CDR3 loop reads CSVTVGHEQYF. DNA for the CDR3: TGCAGTGTTACTGTTGGCCACGAGCAGTACTTC.

The V and J genes are TRBV7-8 and TRBJ1-2; the match to TRBD1 covers 10 bases. Germline values: CDR1 SGHVS, CDR2 FQNEAQ. V was clipped by 3 bases and J by 8 bases; unmatched bases: 6. The CDR3 loop spans 14 amino acids. DNA of the CDR3: TGTGCCAGCAGCTTCGGGACAGGGGCGGAAGGCTACACCTTC. Translating it yields CASSFGTGAEGYTF. Using reference TRBV7-8 and TRBJ1-2 for the parts outside the CDR3, the full variable domain is GAGVSQSPRYKVAKRGQDVALRCDPISGHVSLFWYQQALGQGPEFLTYFQNEAQLDKSGLPSDRFFAERPEGSVSTLKIQRTQQEDSAVYLCASSFGTGAEGYTFGSGTRLTVV.

The V gene is TRBV5-1, the J gene TRBJ2-7; no reliable D call. Germline CDR1 reads SGHRS; CDR2 reads YFSETQ. The CDR3 has 15 amino acids. V lost 2 bases and J 7 bases, leaving 19 bases between the germline ends. CDR3 bases: TGCGCCAGCAGCTTCCGCTCCTACACCTCTCGAGAGCAGTACTTC. This codes for CASSFRSYTSREQYF.

The chain's CDR3 is CASSLGPGQGSNTIYF. The CDR3 bases are TGTGCCAGCAGCCTGGGACCGGGACAGGGCTCTAACACCATATATTTT. The V and J genes are TRBV5-4 and TRBJ1-3; 9 nucleotides match TRBD1. After removal of 4 bases from V and 7 bases from J, the junction contained 12 bases not matched to a gene. This CDR3 is 16 amino acids long. CDR1 and CDR2 (germline): SGHNT, YYREEE (reference sequence).

The chain uses TRBV19 and TRBJ1-1; D gene uncertain. The CDR3 has 16 residues. The germline CDR1 and CDR2 sequences are LNHDA and SQIVND (reference sequence). Trimming took off 4 bases at V and 6 bases at J, with 21 bases between the two ends. The CDR3 nucleotides are TGTGCCAGTAGTACAGGAATGAGAGTGGGGAGCCCTGAAGCTTTCTTT. Translated, it gives CASSTGMRVGSPEAFF.

V is TRBV28 and J is TRBJ1-3; D unclear. Trimming pared 3 bases from V and 2 bases from J, leaving 8 bases between. Germline assignment: CDR1 MDHEN and CDR2 SYDVKM. CDR3 length: 14 amino acids. In nucleotides, the CDR3 is TGTGCCAGCAGTTTCTCTTTAGCTGGAAACACCATATATTTT. This codes for CASSFSLAGNTIYF.

This clonotype came up once. This may come from a read error, since a much larger clone is one base off. The rearrangement links TRBV24-1 to TRBJ2-5; D possibly corresponds to TRBD2 (5 bases). Trimming removed 3 bases from V and 4 bases from J, with 14 bases in between. The CDR3 covers 15 residues. Germline lookup yields CDR1 KGHDR and CDR2 SFDVKD. The CDR3 DNA reads TGTGCCACCAGTGATGGCCCCTCGGGGAGAGAGACCCAGTACTTC. It translates to CATSDGPSGRETQYF.

The V call is TRBV5-4, the J call TRBJ1-6; 8 nucleotides line up with TRBD1. The CDR3 is 15 residues long. The J segment lost 13 bases and the V segment lost 0 bases, leaving 9 bases of the junction unmatched. CDR1 is SGHNT, CDR2 YYREEE, per germline (reference sequence). This CDR3 reads CASSLGQGMDQPLHF. CDR3 coding DNA: TGTGCCAGCAGCTTGGGACAGGGGATGGATCAGCCCCTCCACTTT.

The chain recombines TRBV20-1 with TRBJ1-4; D might be TRBD1 (5 bases). From germline, CDR1 is DFQATT and CDR2 SNEGSKA (reference sequence). This CDR3 comprises 11 residues. The V and J ends lost 2 bases and 8 bases respectively, with 6 bases between them. The CDR3 reads CSARRQEKLFF. CDR3 coding DNA: TGCAGTGCTAGAAGACAGGAAAAACTGTTTTTT.